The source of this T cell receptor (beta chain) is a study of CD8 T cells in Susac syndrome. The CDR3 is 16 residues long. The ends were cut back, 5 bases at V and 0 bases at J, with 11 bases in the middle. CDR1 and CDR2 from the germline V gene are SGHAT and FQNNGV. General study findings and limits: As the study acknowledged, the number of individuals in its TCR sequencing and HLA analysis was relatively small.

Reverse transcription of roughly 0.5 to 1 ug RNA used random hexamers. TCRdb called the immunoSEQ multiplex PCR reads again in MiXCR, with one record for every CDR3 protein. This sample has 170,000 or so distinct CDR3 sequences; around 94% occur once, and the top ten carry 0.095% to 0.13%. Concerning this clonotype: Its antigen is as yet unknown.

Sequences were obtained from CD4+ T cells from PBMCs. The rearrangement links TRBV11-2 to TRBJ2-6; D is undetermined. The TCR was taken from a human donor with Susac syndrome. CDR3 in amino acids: CASSHITSSGANVLTF. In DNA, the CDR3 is TGTGCCAGCAGCCATATTACGAGCTCTGGGGCCAACGTCCTGACTTTC.